This TCR beta chain was recorded in a study of somatic mutations in cytotoxic T cells in rheumatoid arthritis. Study as a whole: Selected T-cell populations stained with V beta antibodies were isolated by flow sorting to nearly 100% purity; these included V beta1+ cells subjected to TCRB sequencing. General study findings and limits: The slightly lower representation of TRBV07 among rheumatoid arthritis patients did not undergo correction for multiple comparisons.

Points on this clone: Its antigen is not identified.

V shed 5 bases and J shed 5 bases, with 16 bases lying between them. The germline CDR1 and CDR2 sequences are SGHAT and FQNNGV. This CDR3 spans 14 amino acids. Profiling relied on immunoSEQ multiplex PCR, and the TCRdb table lists in-frame clones only, not all of them. The data show roughly 18,000 clones, 80% seen once. The TCR was taken from an adult with rheumatoid arthritis. Sequencing was performed on CD8+ T cells sorted from blood. V gene TRBV11-2 combines with J gene TRBJ2-7; maybe TRBD1 (6 bases). CDR3 amino acids: CASSDTGSPHEQYF. The CDR3 region has the DNA TGTGCCAGCAGCGATACAGGGTCTCCCCACGAGCAGTACTTC.